This entry features one TCR beta chain sequence. The antigen remains undetermined. The CDR3 does not end in the conserved phenylalanine or tryptophan, so this is likely a read error. The sample is drawn from a study of T cell repertoires in cytomegalovirus infection. About the research overall: Public TCR beta signatures provided an indication of both CMV infection and a matching HLA type. The study, taken as a whole, reports: The study found HLA-C-restricted CMV-specific TCR beta clonotypes dominating the ex vivo response. The cumulative frequency of public TCR beta families distinguished individuals who carried CMV together with the relevant HLA.

Via MiXCR, TCRdb re-called the reads, giving one row per CDR3 protein. This table has around 740,000 distinct CDR3 sequences, 35% to 45% appearing once. Trimming stripped 4 bases from V and 2 bases from J, with 15 bases between. Germline CDR1 reads MDHEN; CDR2 reads SYDVKM. This CDR3 contains 16 residues. The clonotype originates from a human donor in good health (CMV status not recorded). Some clones in this sample may be carry-over from other donors' samples. The sample taken for sequencing was PBMCs. V and J are TRBV28 and TRBJ1-3, with D perhaps TRBD1 (6 bases). In DNA, the CDR3 is TGTGCCAGCAGTTCGCCAGCGACAGGAGCTGGAAACACCATATATTTG. Encoded protein: CASSSPATGAGNTIYL.